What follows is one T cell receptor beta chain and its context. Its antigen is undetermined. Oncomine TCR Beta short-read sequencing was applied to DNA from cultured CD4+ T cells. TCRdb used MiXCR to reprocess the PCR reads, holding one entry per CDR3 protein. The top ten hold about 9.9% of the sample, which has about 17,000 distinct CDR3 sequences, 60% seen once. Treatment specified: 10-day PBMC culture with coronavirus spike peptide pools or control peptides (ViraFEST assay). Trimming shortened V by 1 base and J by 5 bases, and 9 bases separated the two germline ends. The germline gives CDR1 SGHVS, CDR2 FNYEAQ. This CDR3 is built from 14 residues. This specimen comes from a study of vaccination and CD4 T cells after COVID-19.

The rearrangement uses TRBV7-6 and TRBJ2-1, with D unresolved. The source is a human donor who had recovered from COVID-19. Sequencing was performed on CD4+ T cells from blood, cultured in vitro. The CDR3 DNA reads TGTGCCAGCAGCTTAGGGGGTCACGACAATGAGCAGTTCTTC. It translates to CASSLGGHDNEQFF.